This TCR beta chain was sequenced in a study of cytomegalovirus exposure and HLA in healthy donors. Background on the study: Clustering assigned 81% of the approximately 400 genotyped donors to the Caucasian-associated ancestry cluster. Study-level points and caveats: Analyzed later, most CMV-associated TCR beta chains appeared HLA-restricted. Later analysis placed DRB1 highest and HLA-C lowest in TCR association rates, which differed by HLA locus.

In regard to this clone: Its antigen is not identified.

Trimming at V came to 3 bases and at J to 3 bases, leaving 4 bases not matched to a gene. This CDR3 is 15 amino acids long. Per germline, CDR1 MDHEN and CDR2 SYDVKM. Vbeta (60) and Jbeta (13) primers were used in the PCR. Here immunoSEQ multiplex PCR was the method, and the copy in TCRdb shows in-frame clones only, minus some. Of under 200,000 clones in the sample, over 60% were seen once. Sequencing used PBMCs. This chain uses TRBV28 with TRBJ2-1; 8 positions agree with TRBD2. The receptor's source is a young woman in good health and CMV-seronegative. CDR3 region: CASSFLAGYYNEQFF. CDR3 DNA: TGTGCCAGCAGTTTCCTAGCGGGCTACTACAATGAGCAGTTCTTC.